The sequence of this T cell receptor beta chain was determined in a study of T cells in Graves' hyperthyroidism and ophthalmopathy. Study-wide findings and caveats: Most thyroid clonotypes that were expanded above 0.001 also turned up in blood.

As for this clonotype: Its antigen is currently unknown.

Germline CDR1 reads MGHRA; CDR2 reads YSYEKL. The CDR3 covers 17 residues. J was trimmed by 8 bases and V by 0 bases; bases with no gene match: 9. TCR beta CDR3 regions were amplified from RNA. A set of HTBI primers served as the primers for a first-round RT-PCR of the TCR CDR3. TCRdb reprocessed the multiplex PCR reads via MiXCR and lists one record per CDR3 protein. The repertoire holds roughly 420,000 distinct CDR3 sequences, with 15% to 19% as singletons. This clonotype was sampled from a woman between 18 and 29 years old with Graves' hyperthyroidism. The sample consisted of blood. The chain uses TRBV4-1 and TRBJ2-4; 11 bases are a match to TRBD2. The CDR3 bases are TGCGCCAGCAGCCAAGAGTCAGTAGCGGGGGGGCCGTACATTCAGTACTTC. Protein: CASSQESVAGGPYIQYF.